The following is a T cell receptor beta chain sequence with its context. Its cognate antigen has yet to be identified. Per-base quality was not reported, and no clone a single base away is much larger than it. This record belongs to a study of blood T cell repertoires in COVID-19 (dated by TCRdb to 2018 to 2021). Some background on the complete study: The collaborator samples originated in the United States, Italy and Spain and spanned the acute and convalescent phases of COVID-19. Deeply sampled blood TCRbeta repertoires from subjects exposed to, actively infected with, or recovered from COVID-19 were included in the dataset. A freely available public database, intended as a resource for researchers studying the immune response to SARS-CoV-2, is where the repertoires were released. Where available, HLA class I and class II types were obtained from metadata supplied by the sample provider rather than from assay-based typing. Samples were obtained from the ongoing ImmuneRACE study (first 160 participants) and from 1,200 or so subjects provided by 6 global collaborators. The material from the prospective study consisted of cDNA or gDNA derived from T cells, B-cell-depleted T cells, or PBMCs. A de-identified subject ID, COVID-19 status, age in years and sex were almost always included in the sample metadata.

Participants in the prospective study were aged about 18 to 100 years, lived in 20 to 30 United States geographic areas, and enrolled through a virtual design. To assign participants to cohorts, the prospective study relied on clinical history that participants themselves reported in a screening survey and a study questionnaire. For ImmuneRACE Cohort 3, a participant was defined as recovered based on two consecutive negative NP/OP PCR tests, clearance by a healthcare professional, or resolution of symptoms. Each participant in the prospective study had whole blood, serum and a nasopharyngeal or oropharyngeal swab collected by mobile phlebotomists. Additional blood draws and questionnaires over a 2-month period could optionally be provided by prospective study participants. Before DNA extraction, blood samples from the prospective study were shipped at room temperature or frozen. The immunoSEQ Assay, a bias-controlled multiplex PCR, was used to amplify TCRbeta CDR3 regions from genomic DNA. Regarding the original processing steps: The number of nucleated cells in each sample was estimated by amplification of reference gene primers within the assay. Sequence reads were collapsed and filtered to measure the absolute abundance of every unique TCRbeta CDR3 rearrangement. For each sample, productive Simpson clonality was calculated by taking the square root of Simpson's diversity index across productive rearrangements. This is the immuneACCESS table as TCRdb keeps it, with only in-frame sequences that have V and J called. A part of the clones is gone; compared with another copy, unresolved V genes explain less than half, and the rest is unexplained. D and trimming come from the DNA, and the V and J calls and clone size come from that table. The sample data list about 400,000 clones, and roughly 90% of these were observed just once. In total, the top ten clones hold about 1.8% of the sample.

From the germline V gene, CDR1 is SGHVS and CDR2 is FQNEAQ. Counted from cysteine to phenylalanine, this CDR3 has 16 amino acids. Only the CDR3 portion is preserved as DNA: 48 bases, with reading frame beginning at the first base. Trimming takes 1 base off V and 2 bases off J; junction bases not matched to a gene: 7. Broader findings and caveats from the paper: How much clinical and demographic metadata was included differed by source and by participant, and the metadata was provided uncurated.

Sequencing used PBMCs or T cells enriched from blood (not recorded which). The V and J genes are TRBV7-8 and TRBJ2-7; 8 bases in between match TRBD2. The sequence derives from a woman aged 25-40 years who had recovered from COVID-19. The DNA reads TGTGCCAGCAGCTTAGGGACTAGCAGTTCCCCCTACGAGCAGTACTTC. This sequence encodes CASSLGTSSSPYEQYF.